The 24 T cell receptor beta chains presented below share a single source sample, sequenced in a study of cytomegalovirus exposure and HLA in healthy donors. PCR involved 60 Vbeta and 13 Jbeta primers. Sequenced by immunoSEQ multiplex PCR; TCRdb stores in-frame clones only, minus some. The table for this sample gives about 200,000 clones. Sequenced input: PBMCs. All receptors derive from a boy aged 10-17 years in good health and CMV-seronegative.

This chain uses TRBV28 with TRBJ1-2; no definite D call. The V gene lost 3 bases and the J gene lost 0 bases, with 20 bases spanning the gap. The CDR3 has 18 residues. CDR1 and CDR2 (germline): MDHEN, SYDVKM. The CDR3 loop is CASSFAPISRYPNYGYTF. The DNA for the CDR3 is TGTGCCAGCAGTTTTGCTCCAATAAGCAGGTATCCTAACTATGGCTACACCTTC.

This sequence joins TRBV7-2 and TRBJ2-4; 9 nucleotides line up with TRBD2. CDR1 is SGHTA, CDR2 FQGNSA, per germline. The CDR3 is 17 residues long. The V segment lost 2 bases and the J segment 9 bases; nucleotides outside the gene matches: 14. In DNA form, the CDR3 reads TGTGCCAGCAGCTTAAGAGGGGCGGGGGGGCGCGAGGGCATTCAGTACTTC. This gives the protein CASSLRGAGGREGIQYF.

J is TRBJ2-7 and V is TRBV5-1, with D hard to call. Deletions cut 2 bases from V and 2 bases from J, with 5 bases between. There are 12 residues in the CDR3. Germline V lookup: CDR1 SGHRS, CDR2 YFSETQ. The chain's CDR3 is CASSFSTYEQYF. The CDR3, as DNA: TGCGCCAGCAGCTTCTCTACCTACGAGCAGTACTTC. Full variable domain (remainder filled in from reference TRBV5-1 and TRBJ2-7): KAGVTQTPRYLIKTRGQQVTLSCSPISGHRSVSWYQQTPGQGLQFLFEYFSETQRNKGNFPGRFSGRQFSNSRSEMNVSTLELGDSALYLCASSFSTYEQYFGPGTRLTVT.

The rearrangement uses TRBV5-4 and TRBJ1-3; 7 nucleotides align to TRBD1. Germline-derived CDR1 and CDR2 are SGHNT and YYREEE (reference sequence). V trimming: 2 bases; J trimming: 0 bases; junction bases outside the gene matches: 5. This CDR3 comprises 16 residues. The CDR3 nucleotides are TGTGCCAGCAGCTTCTTAGGGGACAGCTCTGGAAACACCATATATTTT. This encodes CASSFLGDSSGNTIYF.

V and J are TRBV7-9 and TRBJ1-1; no reliable D call. Trimming took off 3 bases at V and 4 bases at J, with 9 bases between the two ends. This CDR3 spans 13 amino acids. Germline V gene data show CDR1 as SEHNR and CDR2 as FQNEAQ (reference sequence). In DNA form, the CDR3 reads TGTGCCAGCAGCTTGGGCCTAAGCACTGAAGCTTTCTTT. It encodes CASSLGLSTEAFF.

The chain couples TRBV9 to TRBJ2-5; 10 bases line up with TRBD2. The V gene end was trimmed by 4 bases and the J gene end by 3 bases; junction bases not matched to a gene: 3. The CDR3 has 14 residues. Germline V gives CDR1 SGDLS, CDR2 YYNGEE. The CDR3: CASSFGTSEETQYF. In DNA, the CDR3 is TGTGCCAGCAGCTTTGGGACTAGCGAAGAGACCCAGTACTTC. Supplemented by reference TRBV9 and TRBJ2-5, the full variable domain reads DSGVTQTPKHLITATGQRVTLRCSPRSGDLSVYWYQQSLDQGLQFLIQYYNGEERAKGNILERFSAQQFPDLHSELNLSSLELGDSALYFCASSFGTSEETQYFGPGTRLLVL.

The chain employs TRBV11-2 and TRBJ1-2; the D gene is possibly TRBD1 (6 bases). V was clipped by 3 bases and J by 4 bases, with 15 bases between them. The CDR3 totals 15 residues. Germline CDR1 and CDR2: SGHAT and FQNNGV. The chain's CDR3 is CASSLSLGALYGYTF. In nucleotides, the CDR3 is TGTGCCAGCAGCTTGTCTCTGGGGGCCCTCTATGGCTACACCTTC.

The chain joins TRBV5-1 to TRBJ2-3; 8 bases fit TRBD2. The CDR3 consists of 14 residues. V was pared by 7 bases and J by 2 bases, with 6 bases of the junction left unmatched. Germline assignment: CDR1 SGHRS and CDR2 YFSETQ. This CDR3 is CASFQRGPTDTQYF. In DNA form, the CDR3 reads TGCGCCAGCTTCCAGCGGGGGCCCACAGATACGCAGTATTTT.

The gene calls are TRBV21-1 and TRBJ2-7; the D call in the table, TRBD2, was not verified against the DNA. TRBV21-1 is assigned pseudogene status. The CDR3 sequence is 16 residues long. The chain's CDR3 is CASSKYVLLSSYEQYF. CDR3 coding DNA: TGTGCCAGCAGCAAATATGTTCTGTTGAGCTCCTACGAGCAGTACTTC.

V and J are TRBV18 and TRBJ2-5; D perhaps matches TRBD1 (6 bases). The closer fit of TRBJ2-7 to the DNA end suggests the J call may be wrong. The CDR3 has 16 residues. From germline, CDR1 is KGHSH and CDR2 LQKENI. The CDR3 DNA follows: TGTGCCAGCTCACCGATTGCGGGTGGCAGGGGTTACGAGCAGTACTTC. It codes for CASSPIAGGRGYEQYF.

V is TRBV18 and J is TRBJ1-5; D is perhaps TRBD1 (5 bases). V was trimmed by 4 bases and J by 5 bases, leaving 6 bases between them. The CDR3 totals 12 residues. Per the germline V gene, CDR1 is KGHSH and CDR2 is LQKENI. The CDR3 DNA follows: TGTGCCAGCTCACTAGGGGATCAGCCCCAGCATTTT. Amino acids: CASSLGDQPQHF. The whole variable domain, remainder taken from reference TRBV18 and TRBJ1-5, is NAGVMQNPRHLVRRRGQEARLRCSPMKGHSHVYWYRQLPEEGLKFMVYLQKENIIDESGMPKERFSAEFPKEGPSILRIQQVVRGDSAAYFCASSLGDQPQHFGDGTRLSIL.

The rearrangement links TRBV18 to TRBJ1-1; the D is unclear. This CDR3 is 15 amino acids long. Germline V gene data show CDR1 as KGHSH and CDR2 as LQKENI. V dropped 0 bases and J dropped 7 bases, with 15 bases sitting between them. The CDR3 is CASSPPARRRDEAFF. The CDR3 DNA is TGTGCCAGCTCACCACCGGCGCGGAGGCGAGATGAAGCTTTCTTT. The full variable domain, its missing parts supplied by reference TRBV18 and TRBJ1-1, is NAGVMQNPRHLVRRRGQEARLRCSPMKGHSHVYWYRQLPEEGLKFMVYLQKENIIDESGMPKERFSAEFPKEGPSILRIQQVVRGDSAAYFCASSPPARRRDEAFFGQGTRLTVV.

This chain uses TRBV6-1 with TRBJ2-5, with 9 bases matching TRBD2. Judging by the DNA end, TRBJ2-7 fits better; the J call may be wrong. Germline CDR1 is MNHNS and CDR2 is SASEGT. This CDR3 is built from 14 residues. In nucleotides, the CDR3 is TGTGCCAGCAGTTTAAGCGGGGGGTCCTACGAGCAGTACTTC. It is translated as CASSLSGGSYEQYF.

The CDR3 nucleotides read TGCAGCGTTGAACGACAGGGTACTGAAGCTTTCTTT. Translation gives CSVERQGTEAFF. This chain uses TRBV29-1 with TRBJ1-1, with 7 bases identical to TRBD1. The CDR3 is made up of 12 amino acids. V was pared by 2 bases and J by 5 bases, with 2 bases of the junction left unmatched. Germline lookup yields CDR1 SQVTM and CDR2 ANQGSEA.

The CDR3 DNA reads TGTGCCAGCAGCGCAGGGGGCCTCTATGGCTACACCTTC. Its protein product is CASSAGGLYGYTF. The chain uses TRBV11-2 and TRBJ1-2, with 8 bases lining up with TRBD1. The V segment lost 5 bases and the J segment 4 bases; nucleotides outside the gene matches: 3. The CDR3 is 13 residues long. Germline V gives CDR1 SGHAT, CDR2 FQNNGV.

The V gene is TRBV5-8, the J gene TRBJ1-6; 9 positions agree with TRBD1. CDR3 length equals 16 residues. Germline trimming cut 2 bases from V and 14 bases from J; bases unmatched to any gene: 14. Germline loops: CDR1 SGHTS, CDR2 YDEGEE. The chain's CDR3 is CASSFSFGQGLSTLHF. The DNA for the CDR3 is TGTGCCAGCAGCTTTAGTTTCGGACAGGGGTTAAGTACCCTCCACTTT.

J is TRBJ1-5 and V is TRBV5-3; D is undetermined. TRBV5-3 is reported as an ORF; its role is uncertain. This CDR3 is built from 15 residues. Trimming shortened V by 0 bases and J by 0 bases, and 7 bases separated the two germline ends. CDR3 in DNA: TGTGCCAGAAGCTTGGAGAGGGCTAGCAATCAGCCCCAGCATTTT. Encoded protein: CARSLERASNQPQHF.

V usage is TRBV18 and J usage is TRBJ2-7; D perhaps matches TRBD2 (6 bases). Trimming left V 1 base short and J 3 bases short, with 13 bases between. CDR1 and CDR2 from the germline V gene are KGHSH and LQKENI. CDR3 length equals 15 residues. CDR3 region: CASSPRGVPLYEQYF. The CDR3 nucleotides are TGTGCCAGCTCACCACGGGGGGTTCCCCTCTACGAGCAGTACTTC.

The chain uses TRBV27 and TRBJ2-7; 7 bases are shared with TRBD2. The CDR3 consists of 12 residues. The trim removed 5 bases at V and 6 bases at J, leaving 4 bases unmatched. From germline, CDR1 is MNHEY and CDR2 SMNVEV (reference sequence). CDR3 DNA: TGTGCCAGCAGTCGGGGGGTGGGCGAGCAGTACTTC. The encoded protein is CASSRGVGEQYF.

The chain joins TRBV19 to TRBJ2-1, with TRBD2 matching 12 bases. The V segment lost 5 bases and the J segment 0 bases; nucleotides outside the gene matches: 8. CDR1 LNHDA and CDR2 SQIVND come from the germline V gene (reference sequence). The CDR3 is 18 residues long. CDR3 sequence (DNA): TGTGCCAGTAGTGTCGCTAGCGGGGGGGTGAGCTCCTACAATGAGCAGTTCTTC. Protein product: CASSVASGGVSSYNEQFF.

The genes are TRBV28 and TRBJ1-1; 9 bases map to TRBD1. J lost 2 bases, V lost 4 bases, and 11 bases had no gene match. This CDR3 is 17 amino acids long. The germline V gene has CDR1 MDHEN and CDR2 SYDVKM. CDR3 nucleotides: TGTGCCAGCAGTTCTTATCCACAGGGGGCTGTCAACACTGAAGCTTTCTTT. Translation: CASSSYPQGAVNTEAFF. Full variable domain (remainder filled in from reference TRBV28 and TRBJ1-1): DVKVTQSSRYLVKRTGEKVFLECVQDMDHENMFWYRQDPGLGLRLIYFSYDVKMKEKGDIPEGYSVSREKKERFSLILESASTNQTSMYLCASSSYPQGAVNTEAFFGQGTRLTVV.

The chain couples TRBV4-1 to TRBJ1-1; 12 bases map to TRBD1. Germline V CDR1 and CDR2: MGHRA, YSYEKL. This CDR3 has 20 residues. The junction had 12 bases not matched to a gene; V was cut back by 1 base and J by 0 bases. This chain's CDR3 is CASSQVSPGQGARVNTEAFF. The CDR3 coding sequence is TGCGCCAGCAGCCAAGTTTCACCGGGACAGGGGGCGAGGGTGAACACTGAAGCTTTCTTT.

The rearrangement joins TRBV10-2 to TRBJ2-5; maybe TRBD2 (5 bases). The CDR3 loop spans 14 amino acids. CDR1 and CDR2 (germline): WSHSY, SAAADI. Deletions cut 2 bases from V and 5 bases from J, with 12 bases between. In nucleotides, the CDR3 is TGCGCCAGCAGTGAGAACGGGAACCCGGAGACCCAGTACTTC. Translating gives CASSENGNPETQYF.

V usage is TRBV6-5 and J usage is TRBJ2-7; 7 bases fit TRBD1. Germline loops: CDR1 MNHEY, CDR2 SVGAGI. There are 15 residues in the CDR3. With 2 bases clipped from V and 2 bases from J, the junction kept 6 bases outside the gene matches. The CDR3 DNA sequence: TGTGCCAGCAGTTACCCGGACAGGTTCCCCTACGAGCAGTACTTC. This gives the protein CASSYPDRFPYEQYF.